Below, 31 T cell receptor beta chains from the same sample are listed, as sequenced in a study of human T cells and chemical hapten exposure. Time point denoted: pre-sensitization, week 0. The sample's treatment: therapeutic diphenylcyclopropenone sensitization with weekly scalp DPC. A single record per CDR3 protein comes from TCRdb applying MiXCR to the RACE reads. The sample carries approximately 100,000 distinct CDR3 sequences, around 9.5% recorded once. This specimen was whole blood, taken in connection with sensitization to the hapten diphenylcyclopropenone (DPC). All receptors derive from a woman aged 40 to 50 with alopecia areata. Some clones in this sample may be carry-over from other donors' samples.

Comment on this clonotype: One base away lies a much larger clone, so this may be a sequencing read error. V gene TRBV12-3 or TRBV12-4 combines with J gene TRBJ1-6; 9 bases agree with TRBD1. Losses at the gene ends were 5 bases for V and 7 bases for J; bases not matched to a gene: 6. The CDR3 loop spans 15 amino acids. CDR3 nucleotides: TGTGCCAGCAGTCTCCGGGACAGGGTGAATTCACCCCTCCACTTT. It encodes CASSLRDRVNSPLHF.

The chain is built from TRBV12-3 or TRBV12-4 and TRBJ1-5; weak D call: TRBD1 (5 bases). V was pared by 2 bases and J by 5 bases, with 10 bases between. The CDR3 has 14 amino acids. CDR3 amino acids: CASSLLGAHQPQHF. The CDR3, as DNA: TGTGCCAGCAGTTTATTAGGGGCCCATCAGCCCCAGCATTTT.

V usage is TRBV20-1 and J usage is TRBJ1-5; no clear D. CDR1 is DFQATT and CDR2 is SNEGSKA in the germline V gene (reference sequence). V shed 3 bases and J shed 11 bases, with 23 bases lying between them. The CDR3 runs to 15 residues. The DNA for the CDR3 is TGCAGTGCTAGCGACGCGGGGTCAAATAACCGGGCCCAGCATTTT. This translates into CSASDAGSNNRAQHF.

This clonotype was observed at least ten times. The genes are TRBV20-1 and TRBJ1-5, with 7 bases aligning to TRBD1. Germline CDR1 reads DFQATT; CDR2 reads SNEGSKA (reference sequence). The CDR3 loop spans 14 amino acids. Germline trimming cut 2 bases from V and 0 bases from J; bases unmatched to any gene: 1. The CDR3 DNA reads TGCAGTGCTAGACAGGGGGATAGCAATCAGCCCCAGCATTTT. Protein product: CSARQGDSNQPQHF.

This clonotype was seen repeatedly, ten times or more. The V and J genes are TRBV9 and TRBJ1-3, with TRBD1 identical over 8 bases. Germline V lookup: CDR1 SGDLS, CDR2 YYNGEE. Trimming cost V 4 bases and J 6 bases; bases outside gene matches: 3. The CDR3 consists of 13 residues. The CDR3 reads CASSPTGENTIYF. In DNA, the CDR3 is TGTGCCAGCAGCCCGACAGGGGAAAACACCATATATTTT.

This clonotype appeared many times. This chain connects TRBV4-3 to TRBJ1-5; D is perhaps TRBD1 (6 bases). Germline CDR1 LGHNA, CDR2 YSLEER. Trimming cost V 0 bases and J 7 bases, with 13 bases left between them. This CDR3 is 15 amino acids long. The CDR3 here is CASSQDPGAGQPQHF. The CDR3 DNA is TGCGCCAGCAGCCAAGATCCGGGGGCAGGACAGCCCCAGCATTTT.

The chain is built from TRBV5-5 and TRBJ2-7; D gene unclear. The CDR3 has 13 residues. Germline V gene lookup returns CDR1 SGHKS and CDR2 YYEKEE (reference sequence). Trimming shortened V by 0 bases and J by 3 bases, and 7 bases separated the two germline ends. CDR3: CASSLAQIYEQYF. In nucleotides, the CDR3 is TGTGCCAGCAGCTTGGCCCAGATCTACGAGCAGTACTTC.

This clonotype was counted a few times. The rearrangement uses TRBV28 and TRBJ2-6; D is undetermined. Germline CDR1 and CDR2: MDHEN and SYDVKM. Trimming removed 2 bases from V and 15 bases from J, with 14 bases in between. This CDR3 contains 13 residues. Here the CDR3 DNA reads TGTGCCAGCAGTTTAAGGATAAGTCCCGCCCTGACTTTC. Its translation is CASSLRISPALTF.

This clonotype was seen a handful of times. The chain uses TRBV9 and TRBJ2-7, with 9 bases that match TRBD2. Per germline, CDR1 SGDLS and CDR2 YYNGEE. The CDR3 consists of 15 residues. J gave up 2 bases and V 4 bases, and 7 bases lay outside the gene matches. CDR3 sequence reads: CASSTSTSGAYEQYF. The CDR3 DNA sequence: TGTGCCAGCAGCACCTCGACTAGCGGAGCCTACGAGCAGTACTTC.

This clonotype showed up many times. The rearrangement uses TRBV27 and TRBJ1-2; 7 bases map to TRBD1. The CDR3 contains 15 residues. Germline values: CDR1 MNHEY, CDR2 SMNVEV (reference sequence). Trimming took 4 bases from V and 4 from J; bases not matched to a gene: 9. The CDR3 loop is CASSYGQGGRYGYTF. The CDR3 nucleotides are TGTGCCAGCAGTTATGGGCAGGGGGGTCGCTATGGCTACACCTTC.

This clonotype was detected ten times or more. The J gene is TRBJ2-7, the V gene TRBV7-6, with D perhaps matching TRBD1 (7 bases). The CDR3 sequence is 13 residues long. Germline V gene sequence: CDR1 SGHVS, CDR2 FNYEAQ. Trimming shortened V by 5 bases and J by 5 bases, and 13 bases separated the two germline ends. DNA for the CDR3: TGTGCCAGCAGCCGGGCAGGGGGGCACGAGCAGTACTTC. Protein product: CASSRAGGHEQYF.

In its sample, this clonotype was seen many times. CDR3 sequence reads: CASSLPPGTGGKWEQFF. DNA of the CDR3: TGTGCCAGCAGTTTACCCCCCGGGACAGGGGGGAAATGGGAGCAGTTCTTC. The chain has TRBV27 and TRBJ2-1; 11 nucleotides align to TRBD1. Germline CDR1 is MNHEY and CDR2 is SMNVEV (reference sequence). The CDR3 is made up of 17 amino acids. After removal of 2 bases from V and 10 bases from J, the junction contained 13 bases not matched to a gene.

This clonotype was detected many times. CDR3 amino acids: CASSVSGTGDYEQYF. The CDR3 DNA reads as TGTGCCAGCAGCGTGTCCGGGACAGGGGACTACGAGCAGTACTTC. The rearrangement links TRBV9 to TRBJ2-7; 10 bases are shared with TRBD1. This CDR3 comprises 15 residues. V shed 2 bases and J 3 bases; nucleotides not matched to a gene: 5. From germline, CDR1 is SGDLS and CDR2 YYNGEE.

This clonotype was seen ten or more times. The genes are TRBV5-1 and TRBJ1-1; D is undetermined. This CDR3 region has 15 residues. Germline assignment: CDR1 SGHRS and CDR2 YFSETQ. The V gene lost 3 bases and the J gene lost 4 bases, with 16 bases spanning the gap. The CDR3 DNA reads TGCGCCAGCAGCTCCCCCTTATTGGGCGGCACTGAAGCTTTCTTT. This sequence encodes CASSSPLLGGTEAFF.

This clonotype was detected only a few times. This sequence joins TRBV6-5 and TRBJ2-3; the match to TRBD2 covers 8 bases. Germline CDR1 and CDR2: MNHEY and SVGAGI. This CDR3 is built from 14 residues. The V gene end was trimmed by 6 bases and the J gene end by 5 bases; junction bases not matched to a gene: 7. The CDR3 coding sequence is TGTGCCAGCAGCTCGACGGGGGGGCAAGATACGCAGTATTTT. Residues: CASSSTGGQDTQYF.

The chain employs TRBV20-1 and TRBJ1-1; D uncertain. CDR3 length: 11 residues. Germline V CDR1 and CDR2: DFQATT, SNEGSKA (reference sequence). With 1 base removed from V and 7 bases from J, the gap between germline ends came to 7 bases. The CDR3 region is CSARGTGEAFF. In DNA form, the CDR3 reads TGCAGTGCTAGAGGGACGGGTGAAGCTTTCTTT.

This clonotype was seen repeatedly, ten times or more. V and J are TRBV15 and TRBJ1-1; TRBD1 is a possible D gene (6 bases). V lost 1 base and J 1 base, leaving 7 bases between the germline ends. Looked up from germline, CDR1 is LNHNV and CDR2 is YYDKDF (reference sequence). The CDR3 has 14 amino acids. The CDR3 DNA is TGTGCCACCAGCAGAGCGGGACAGAACACTGAAGCTTTCTTT. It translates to CATSRAGQNTEAFF.

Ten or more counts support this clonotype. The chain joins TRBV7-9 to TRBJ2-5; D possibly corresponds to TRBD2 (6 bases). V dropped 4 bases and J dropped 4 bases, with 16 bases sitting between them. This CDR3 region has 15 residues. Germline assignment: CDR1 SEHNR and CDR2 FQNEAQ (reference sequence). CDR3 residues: CASSSVGGAGETQYF. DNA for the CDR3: TGTGCCAGCAGCTCGGTAGGAGGGGCTGGAGAGACCCAGTACTTC.

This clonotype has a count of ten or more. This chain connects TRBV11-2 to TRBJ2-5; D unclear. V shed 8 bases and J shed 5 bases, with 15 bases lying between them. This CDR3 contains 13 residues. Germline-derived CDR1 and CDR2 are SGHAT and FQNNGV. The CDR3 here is CASRLTISETQYF. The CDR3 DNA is TGTGCCAGCCGATTGACCATTTCGGAGACCCAGTACTTC.

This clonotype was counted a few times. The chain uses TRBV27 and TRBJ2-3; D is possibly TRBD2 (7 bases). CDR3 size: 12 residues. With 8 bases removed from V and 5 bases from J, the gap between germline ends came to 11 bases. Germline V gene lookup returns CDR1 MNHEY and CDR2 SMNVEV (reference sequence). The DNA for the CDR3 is TGTGCCAGCGGGGGGGCAGGAGATACGCAGTATTTT. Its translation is CASGGAGDTQYF.

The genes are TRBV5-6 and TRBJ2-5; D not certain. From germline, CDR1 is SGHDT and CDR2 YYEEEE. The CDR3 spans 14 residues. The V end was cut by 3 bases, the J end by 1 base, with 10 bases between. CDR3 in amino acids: CASSSVSVQETQYF. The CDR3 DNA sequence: TGTGCCAGCAGCTCTGTATCGGTCCAAGAGACCCAGTACTTC.

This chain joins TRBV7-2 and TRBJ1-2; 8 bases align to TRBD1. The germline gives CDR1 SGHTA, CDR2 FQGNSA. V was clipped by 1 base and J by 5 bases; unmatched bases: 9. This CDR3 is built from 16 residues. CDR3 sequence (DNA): TGTGCCAGCAGCTTAGGCGGGGACAGGAGATCTTATGGCTACACCTTC. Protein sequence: CASSLGGDRRSYGYTF.

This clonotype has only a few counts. The CDR3 reads CASSQDRARPSTEAFF. The CDR3 nucleotides read TGCGCCAGCAGCCAAGATCGGGCCAGGCCTAGCACTGAAGCTTTCTTT. The rearrangement uses TRBV4-3 and TRBJ1-1; no firm D call. CDR3 length: 16 residues. Per the germline V gene, CDR1 is LGHNA and CDR2 is YSLEER. Trimming removed 0 bases at V and 4 bases at J, with 15 bases between.

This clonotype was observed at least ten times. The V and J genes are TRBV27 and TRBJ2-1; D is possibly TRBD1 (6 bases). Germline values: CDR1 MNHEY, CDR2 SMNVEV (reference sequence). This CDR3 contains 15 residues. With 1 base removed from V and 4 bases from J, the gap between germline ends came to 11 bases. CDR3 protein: CASSLFQGIYNEQFF. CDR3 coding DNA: TGTGCCAGCAGTTTATTCCAGGGGATTTACAATGAGCAGTTCTTC.

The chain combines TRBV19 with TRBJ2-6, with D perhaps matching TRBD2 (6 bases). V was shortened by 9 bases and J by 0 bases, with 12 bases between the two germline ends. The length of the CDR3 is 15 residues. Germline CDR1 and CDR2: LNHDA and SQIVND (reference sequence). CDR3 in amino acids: CASRGLFSGANVLTF. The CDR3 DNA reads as TGTGCCAGCCGGGGACTGTTCTCTGGGGCCAACGTCCTGACTTTC.

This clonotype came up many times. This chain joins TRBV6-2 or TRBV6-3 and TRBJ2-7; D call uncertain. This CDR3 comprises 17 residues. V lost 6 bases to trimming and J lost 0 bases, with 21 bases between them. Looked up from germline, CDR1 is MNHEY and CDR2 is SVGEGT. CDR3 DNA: TGTGCCAGCAGAAGGATTGGCAAGGACCCGGGCTCCTACGAGCAGTACTTC. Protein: CASRRIGKDPGSYEQYF.

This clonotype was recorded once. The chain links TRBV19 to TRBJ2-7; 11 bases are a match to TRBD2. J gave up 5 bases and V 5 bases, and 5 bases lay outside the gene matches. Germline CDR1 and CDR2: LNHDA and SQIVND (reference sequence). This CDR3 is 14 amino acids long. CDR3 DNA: TGTGCCAGTAGTTTACTAGCGGGGGACCACGAGCAGTACTTC. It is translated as CASSLLAGDHEQYF.

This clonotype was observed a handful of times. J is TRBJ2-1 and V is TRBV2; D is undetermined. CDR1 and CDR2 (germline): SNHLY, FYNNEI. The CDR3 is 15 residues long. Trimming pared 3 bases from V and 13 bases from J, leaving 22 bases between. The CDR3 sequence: CASSEFTPLDSYQFF. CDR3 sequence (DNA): TGTGCCAGCAGTGAGTTCACCCCCCTCGATTCGTATCAGTTCTTC.

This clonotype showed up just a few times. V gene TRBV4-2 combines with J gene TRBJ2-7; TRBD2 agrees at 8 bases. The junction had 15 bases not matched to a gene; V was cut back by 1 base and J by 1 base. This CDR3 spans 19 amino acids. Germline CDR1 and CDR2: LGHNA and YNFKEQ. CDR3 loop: CASSQVSVEERGSSYEQYF. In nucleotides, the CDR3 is TGTGCCAGCAGCCAAGTATCGGTGGAGGAGCGGGGGAGTTCCTACGAGCAGTACTTC.

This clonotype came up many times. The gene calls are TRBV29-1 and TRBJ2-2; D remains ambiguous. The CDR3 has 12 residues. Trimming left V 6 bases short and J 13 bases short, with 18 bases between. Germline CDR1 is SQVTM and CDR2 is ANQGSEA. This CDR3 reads CSVQELSGGLFF. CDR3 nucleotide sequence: TGCAGCGTCCAGGAATTGTCCGGTGGGCTGTTTTTT.

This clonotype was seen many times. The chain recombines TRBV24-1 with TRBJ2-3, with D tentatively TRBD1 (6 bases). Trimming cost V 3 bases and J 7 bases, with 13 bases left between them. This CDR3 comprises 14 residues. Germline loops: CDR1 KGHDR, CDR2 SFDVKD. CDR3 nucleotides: TGTGCCACCAGTGATACGGGACAACTAAATACGCAGTATTTT. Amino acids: CATSDTGQLNTQYF.